A selection of T cell receptor beta chains follows, all from one sample in a study of OX40 agonist ivuxolimab in advanced cancers. The protocol was immunoSEQ multiplex PCR, while the TCRdb copy is restricted to in-frame clones and leaves out a portion. The repertoire includes fewer than 50,000 clones, roughly 90% of them detected once, and less than 0.7% sits in the top ten. Sequences were derived from CD4+ or CD8+ T cells sorted from blood, sampled in a trial of the OX40 agonist ivuxolimab. These receptors were taken from an adult with an advanced solid tumor such as melanoma, head and neck, liver or kidney cancer. Both conserved end residues are part of each CDR3. A D gene is named only where the DNA matches it firmly. The size field is filled for only some rows; it gives once, few, many or a size class.

size	V	D	J	CDR3	DNA
NA	TRBV9	TRBD1	TRBJ1-1	CASSPQTGPNTEAFF	TGTGCCAGCAGCCCACAGACAGGGCCAAACACTGAAGCTTTCTTT
NA	TRBV6-1	TRBD1	TRBJ2-4	CASSRPGQGGNIQYF	TGTGCCAGCAGTCGGCCAGGACAGGGAGGAAACATTCAGTACTTC
NA	TRBV5-4	TRBD2	TRBJ2-2	CASSLQGGANTGELFF	TGTGCCAGCAGCTTGCAGGGAGGGGCGAACACCGGGGAGCTGTTTTTT
NA	TRBV7-8	NA	TRBJ2-5	CASTQMGRGLQETQYF	TGTGCCAGCACCCAGATGGGCAGGGGACTCCAGGAGACCCAGTACTTC
NA	TRBV7-6	NA	TRBJ2-2	CASSPGQGLTGELFF	TGTGCCAGCAGCCCCGGACAGGGACTAACCGGGGAGCTGTTTTTT
NA	TRBV7-9	NA	TRBJ2-5	CASSPRGGKETQYF	TGTGCCAGCAGCCCTAGGGGGGGCAAAGAGACCCAGTACTTC
once	TRBV6-5	TRBD2	TRBJ2-5	CASSATSGGETQYF	TGTGCCAGCAGTGCTACTAGCGGGGGGGAGACCCAGTACTTC
NA	TRBV5-4	NA	TRBJ2-3	CASSPSPSTDTQYF	TGTGCCAGCAGCCCGAGCCCGAGCACAGATACGCAGTATTTT
NA	TRBV13	NA	TRBJ2-2	CASSHLPHSNTGELFF	TGTGCCAGCAGCCACCTCCCCCATTCGAACACCGGGGAGCTGTTTTTT
NA	TRBV10-3	NA	TRBJ1-5	CAISEVRGGPDQPQHF	TGTGCCATCAGTGAGGTGCGGGGAGGTCCCGATCAGCCCCAGCATTTT
NA	TRBV5-5	NA	TRBJ2-3	CASSFSTSTDTQYF	TGTGCCAGCAGCTTTTCGACTAGCACAGATACGCAGTATTTT
once	TRBV10-3	NA	TRBJ1-5	CAISESTGTQPQHF	TGTGCCATCAGTGAGTCGACAGGCACTCAGCCCCAGCATTTT
NA	TRBV7-3	NA	TRBJ2-3	CASSHEPSDTQYF	TGTGCCAGCAGTCATGAACCGTCAGATACGCAGTATTTT
NA	TRBV10-3	TRBD2	TRBJ2-1	CAIRELAGVYNEQFF	TGTGCCATCAGGGAACTAGCGGGGGTATACAATGAGCAGTTCTTC
NA	TRBV5-1	TRBD1	TRBJ2-7	CASRETGGYEQYF	TGCGCCAGCAGGGAGACAGGGGGATACGAGCAGTACTTC
NA	TRBV5-6	TRBD2	TRBJ2-3	CASSLVRGGGDTQYF	TGTGCCAGCAGCTTGGTACGGGGGGGCGGAGATACGCAGTATTTT
NA	TRBV19	TRBD1	TRBJ2-1	CASSTDRVSEQFF	TGTGCCAGTAGTACCGACAGGGTGTCAGAGCAGTTCTTC
NA	TRBV4-2	TRBD1	TRBJ1-4	CASSPSSGTGREKLFF	TGTGCCAGCAGCCCTTCCTCCGGGACAGGGCGTGAAAAACTGTTTTTT
once	TRBV6-6	TRBD1	TRBJ1-1	CASSFTGEAAFF	TGTGCCAGCAGTTTTACAGGGGAGGCAGCTTTCTTT
NA	TRBV5-8	NA	TRBJ1-5	CASSLVDQPQHF	TGTGCCAGCAGCTTGGTGGATCAGCCCCAGCATTTT
once	TRBV16	NA	TRBJ1-2	CASSQYREYGYTF	TGTGCCAGCAGCCAATACAGGGAATATGGCTACACCTTC
NA	TRBV6-1	TRBD1	TRBJ1-2	CASSARTGNYGYTF	TGTGCCAGCAGTGCCCGGACAGGGAACTATGGCTACACCTTC
NA	TRBV2	TRBD1	TRBJ1-2	CASRGQGANYGYTF	TGTGCCAGCCGGGGACAGGGGGCGAACTATGGCTACACCTTC
NA	TRBV7-9	TRBD1	TRBJ2-1	CASSKLWDRAPKVEQFF	TGTGCCAGCAGCAAGTTGTGGGACAGGGCCCCTAAAGTCGAGCAGTTCTTC
NA	TRBV6-5	NA	TRBJ1-1	CASSYSGLSDNTEAFF	TGTGCCAGCAGTTACTCGGGCTTGTCAGATAACACTGAAGCTTTCTTT
NA	TRBV4-3	TRBD1	TRBJ1-2	CASSQAYRGLSNGYTF	TGCGCCAGCAGCCAAGCCTACAGGGGGCTGTCGAATGGCTACACCTTC
NA	TRBV14	TRBD2	TRBJ2-1	CASSQEWALGVAGNEQFF	TGTGCCAGCAGCCAAGAATGGGCCCTGGGGGTAGCGGGAAATGAGCAGTTCTTC
NA	TRBV7-9	NA	TRBJ1-5	CASSLEGVQPQHF	TGTGCCAGCAGCTTGGAGGGGGTTCAGCCCCAGCATTTT
NA	TRBV6-6	NA	TRBJ2-1	CASSYSYYNEQFF	TGTGCCAGCAGTTACTCATACTACAATGAGCAGTTCTTC
NA	TRBV30	NA	TRBJ2-1	CVLEGGPYNEQFF	TGTGTCCTGGAGGGGGGGCCCTACAATGAGCAGTTCTTC
NA	TRBV7-2	NA	TRBJ2-3	CASSLMGADTDTQYF	TGTGCCAGCAGCTTAATGGGGGCAGACACAGATACGCAGTATTTT
NA	TRBV6-5	NA	TRBJ1-6	CASSYEPIFSSPLHF	TGTGCCAGCAGTTACGAACCGATTTTTAGTTCACCCCTCCACTTT
NA	TRBV7-2	NA	TRBJ2-7	CASSYSGGNILYEQYF	TGTGCCAGCAGCTATAGTGGTGGGAATATTCTCTACGAGCAGTACTTC
NA	TRBV7-2	NA	TRBJ2-1	CASSFDRYLYNEQFF	TGTGCCAGCAGCTTCGACAGATATTTATACAATGAGCAGTTCTTC
NA	TRBV11-2	TRBD1	TRBJ2-7	CASSKIGTAVAEQYF	TGTGCCAGCAGCAAGATCGGGACAGCGGTGGCCGAGCAGTACTTC
once	TRBV18	NA	TRBJ1-4	CASSPNTEKLFF	TGTGCCAGCTCGCCTAATACCGAAAAACTGTTTTTT
NA	TRBV11-3	TRBD2	TRBJ2-1	CASSSGRTSGDYNEQFF	TGTGCCAGCAGCTCCGGCCGGACTAGCGGGGACTACAATGAGCAGTTCTTC
NA	TRBV30	NA	TRBJ1-1	CAWSAVGTNTEAFF	TGTGCCTGGAGTGCTGTCGGGACGAACACTGAAGCTTTCTTT
NA	TRBV4-1	NA	TRBJ1-1	CASSQDSGGAGRPAFF	TGCGCCAGCAGCCAAGATTCGGGGGGCGCTGGGAGGCCAGCTTTCTTT
NA	TRBV7-9	NA	TRBJ1-1	CASSRTGMAEAFF	TGTGCCAGCAGCCGTACAGGGATGGCGGAAGCTTTCTTT
few	TRBV5-4	TRBD2	TRBJ2-3	CASRPSGGSTDTQYF	TGTGCCAGCAGACCAAGCGGGGGAAGCACAGATACGCAGTATTTT
NA	TRBV5-1	TRBD2	TRBJ2-3	CASSLLGTSVSDTQYF	TGCGCCAGCAGCTTGTTGGGGACTAGCGTGTCGGATACGCAGTATTTT
few	TRBV2	NA	TRBJ1-2	CASSPENYGYTF	TGTGCCAGCAGCCCGGAAAACTATGGCTACACCTTC
NA	TRBV5-1	TRBD1	TRBJ1-5	CASSPGQGDQPQHF	TGCGCCAGCAGCCCAGGACAGGGTGATCAGCCCCAGCATTTT
NA	TRBV4-1	NA	TRBJ1-4	CASSLRQVEKLFF	TGCGCCAGCAGCCTCCGACAGGTAGAAAAACTGTTTTTT
NA	TRBV7-2	NA	TRBJ1-5	CASSLQSNQPQHF	TGTGCCAGCAGCCTCCAGAGTAATCAGCCCCAGCATTTT
NA	TRBV5-4	TRBD2	TRBJ2-3	CASSSLLAGASTDTQYF	TGTGCCAGCAGCTCCCTACTAGCGGGGGCGAGCACAGATACGCAGTATTTT
NA	TRBV6-1	NA	TRBJ1-1	CASRIATENTEAFF	TGTGCCAGCAGGATAGCAACAGAGAACACTGAAGCTTTCTTT
NA	TRBV29-1	TRBD1	TRBJ1-2	CSVERDRGAEGYTF	TGCAGCGTGGAACGGGACAGGGGCGCGGAGGGCTACACCTTC
NA	TRBV7-2	NA	TRBJ1-2	CASSLESLSPGQLYGYTF	TGTGCCAGCAGCTTAGAATCCCTAAGTCCTGGACAGCTCTATGGCTACACCTTC
NA	TRBV18	TRBD1	TRBJ2-7	CASSPGQGSYEQYF	TGTGCCAGCTCACCGGGACAGGGCTCCTACGAGCAGTACTTC
NA	TRBV5-5	TRBD1	TRBJ2-1	CASSSGGFSYNEQFF	TGTGCCAGCAGCTCAGGGGGCTTCTCCTACAATGAGCAGTTCTTC
NA	TRBV7-3	NA	TRBJ2-1	CASSSQGGAGTPYNEQFF	TGTGCCAGCAGCTCTCAGGGTGGTGCCGGGACTCCCTACAATGAGCAGTTCTTC
NA	TRBV19	NA	TRBJ1-6	CASSGRESSPLHF	TGTGCCAGTAGTGGCAGGGAGAGCTCACCCCTCCACTTT
NA	TRBV7-2	NA	TRBJ1-2	CASSFDRGTSSNYGYTF	TGTGCCAGCAGCTTTGATCGAGGCACTTCCTCTAACTATGGCTACACCTTC